The 26 T cell receptor beta chains below come from one sample, sequenced in a study of T cell repertoires in cytomegalovirus infection. TCRdb re-called the reads through MiXCR, storing one row per CDR3 protein. The repertoire holds about 530,000 distinct CDR3 sequences, with around a quarter as singletons. Specimen: PBMCs. All receptors come from a human donor in good health (CMV status not recorded). Some clones in this sample may be carry-over from other donors' samples.

This clonotype was observed a handful of times. The rearrangement joins TRBV19 to TRBJ2-5; no clear D. The germline V and J ends were trimmed by 0 bases and 4 bases, with 3 bases remaining between them. Germline loops: CDR1 LNHDA, CDR2 SQIVND (reference sequence). This CDR3 is built from 12 residues. The CDR3 region is CASSIDRETQYF. The CDR3 DNA reads TGTGCCAGTAGTATAGATCGAGAGACCCAGTACTTC.

There are many counts of this clonotype. The chain has TRBV7-2 and TRBJ2-7; 7 bases fit TRBD2. Losses at the gene ends were 1 base for V and 3 bases for J; bases not matched to a gene: 9. Germline lookup yields CDR1 SGHTA and CDR2 FQGNSA. The CDR3 spans 16 residues. CDR3 sequence reads: CASSLGQAGRIYEQYF. In nucleotides, the CDR3 is TGTGCCAGCAGCTTAGGGCAAGCGGGAAGGATCTACGAGCAGTACTTC.

This clonotype was counted a few times. The chain links TRBV7-2 to TRBJ1-1; the D is unclear. The CDR3 contains 15 residues. The V end lost 3 bases, the J end lost 0 bases, and 11 bases lay between the germline ends. Germline assignment: CDR1 SGHTA and CDR2 FQGNSA. The CDR3 reads CASSFRANMNTEAFF. The CDR3 DNA sequence: TGTGCCAGCAGCTTCCGGGCCAACATGAACACTGAAGCTTTCTTT.

V and J are TRBV24-1 and TRBJ2-7; D call uncertain. This CDR3 has 14 amino acids. Trimming removed 0 bases from V and 5 bases from J, with 10 bases in between. Germline values: CDR1 KGHDR, CDR2 SFDVKD. The CDR3 sequence: CATSDLAGPDEQYF. The DNA of the CDR3 is TGTGCCACCAGTGATTTGGCCGGTCCCGACGAGCAGTACTTC.

This sequence joins TRBV19 and TRBJ2-5, with TRBD1 matching 8 bases. The CDR3 spans 13 residues. CDR1 is LNHDA, CDR2 SQIVND, per germline (reference sequence). With 4 bases clipped from V and 5 bases from J, the junction kept 3 bases outside the gene matches. CDR3 coding DNA: TGTGCCAGTAGTAGACAGGGGATGGAGACCCAGTACTTC. Translating it yields CASSRQGMETQYF.

The table lists this clonotype with many counts. J is TRBJ2-1 and V is TRBV7-2; tentatively, D is TRBD2 (5 bases). Per the germline V gene, CDR1 is SGHTA and CDR2 is FQGNSA. Trimming shortened V by 7 bases and J by 5 bases, and 15 bases separated the two germline ends. The CDR3 has 14 amino acids. This CDR3 reads CASNPSGSDNEQFF. CDR3 bases: TGTGCCAGCAACCCGTCGGGGTCTGACAATGAGCAGTTCTTC.

The chain couples TRBV19 to TRBJ1-2, with 8 bases identical to TRBD1. J lost 2 bases, V lost 7 bases, and 6 bases had no gene match. The CDR3 runs to 14 residues. Germline loops: CDR1 LNHDA, CDR2 SQIVND (reference sequence). The CDR3 region is CASKPDRANYGYTF. The CDR3 DNA is TGTGCCAGTAAACCGGACAGGGCAAACTATGGCTACACCTTC.

This clonotype was seen only a few times. DNA for the CDR3: TGTGCCAGCAGGCCCGCAGGGGGCCGGGAGACCCAGTACTTC. The encoded protein is CASRPAGGRETQYF. The chain joins TRBV6-1 to TRBJ2-5; 8 nucleotides align to TRBD1. The CDR3 is 14 residues long. CDR1 is MNHNS, CDR2 SASEGT, per germline. V was clipped by 6 bases and J by 5 bases; unmatched bases: 8.

This clonotype came up a few times. The CDR3 protein is CASTNDSGTSGIEQYV. The CDR3 nucleotides are TGTGCCAGCACAAATGATTCCGGGACTAGCGGGATCGAGCAGTACGTC. The chain combines TRBV6-2 or TRBV6-3 with TRBJ2-7, with 13 bases identical to TRBD2. The CDR3 is 16 residues long. Trimming removed 7 bases from V and 6 bases from J; junction bases left unmatched: 12. In germline, CDR1 is MNHEY, CDR2 SVGEGT.

This chain joins TRBV6-5 and TRBJ1-1; D remains ambiguous. Trimming removed 5 bases from V and 6 bases from J, with 13 bases in between. Germline CDR1 and CDR2: MNHEY and SVGAGI. CDR3 size: 13 residues. The CDR3 is CASSPYTRPEAFF. The CDR3 DNA sequence: TGTGCCAGCAGTCCGTACACTCGGCCTGAAGCTTTCTTT.

V and J are TRBV7-2 and TRBJ2-2; D is undetermined. In germline, CDR1 is SGHTA, CDR2 FQGNSA. Trimming cost V 2 bases and J 6 bases, with 10 bases left between them. The CDR3 runs 14 residues. CDR3 in DNA: TGTGCCAGCAGCTTATTGTTATGGTCCGGGGAGCTGTTTTTT. Translation: CASSLLLWSGELFF.

This clonotype occurred a few times. The chain carries TRBV7-9 and TRBJ2-5; weak D call: TRBD2 (5 bases). The CDR3 totals 16 residues. In germline, CDR1 is SEHNR, CDR2 FQNEAQ (reference sequence). Trimming removed 1 base at V and 3 bases at J, with 15 bases between. CDR3 sequence (DNA): TGTGCCAGCAGCTTAGTCGGGCGGGCGATGGAAGAGACCCAGTACTTC. Translation: CASSLVGRAMEETQYF.

This clonotype was counted a few times. The rearrangement joins TRBV20-1 to TRBJ2-3; TRBD2 is a possible D gene (6 bases). Germline V CDR1 and CDR2: DFQATT, SNEGSKA (reference sequence). The CDR3 loop spans 13 amino acids. The ends were cut back, 8 bases at V and 3 bases at J, with 15 bases in the middle. The CDR3 nucleotides read TGCAGTAAAGAGGACTATGAAACAGATACGCAGTATTTT. Amino acids: CSKEDYETDTQYF.

The chain carries TRBV10-3 and TRBJ2-3, with 11 positions matching TRBD2. Looked up from germline, CDR1 is ENHRY and CDR2 is SYGVKD. The ends lost 3 bases at V and 2 bases at J; junction bases unmatched: 7. The CDR3 covers 17 residues. The CDR3 nucleotides read TGTGCCATCAGTGACCAAACTAGCGGGAGTTACACAGATACGCAGTATTTT. Amino acid sequence: CAISDQTSGSYTDTQYF.

This clonotype was counted ten times or more. The CDR3 loop is CASRDQGTEAFF. The CDR3 DNA is TGTGCCAGCAGAGACCAGGGCACTGAAGCTTTCTTT. The chain carries TRBV7-6 and TRBJ1-1, with D possibly TRBD1 on 5 matching bases. This CDR3 has 12 amino acids. Trimming cost V 6 bases and J 4 bases, with 9 bases left between them. The germline gives CDR1 SGHVS, CDR2 FNYEAQ. The variable domain in full, completed from reference TRBV7-6 and TRBJ1-1, reads GAGVSQSPRYKVTKRGQDVALRCDPISGHVSLYWYRQALGQGPEFLTYFNYEAQQDKSGLPNDRFSAERPEGSISTLTIQRTEQRDSAMYRCASRDQGTEAFFGQGTRLTVV.

This clonotype appeared a few times. The chain combines TRBV19 with TRBJ2-1; perhaps TRBD2 as D (6 bases). Trimming took off 5 bases at V and 9 bases at J, with 14 bases between the two ends. The CDR3 extends over 13 amino acids. Germline loops: CDR1 LNHDA, CDR2 SQIVND (reference sequence). The CDR3 reads CASSPALAFEQFF. CDR3 coding DNA: TGTGCCAGTAGTCCGGCACTAGCCTTTGAGCAGTTCTTC.

The table lists this clonotype with a few counts. The chain joins TRBV19 to TRBJ2-1, with TRBD2 matching 15 bases. Per germline, CDR1 LNHDA and CDR2 SQIVND (reference sequence). The length of the CDR3 is 14 residues. The ends lost 5 bases at V and 10 bases at J; junction bases unmatched: 3. CDR3 protein: CASSPGTSGGEQFF. In nucleotides, the CDR3 is TGTGCCAGTAGTCCCGGGACTAGCGGGGGGGAGCAGTTCTTC.

This clonotype turned up a few times. The chain uses TRBV7-2 and TRBJ1-1; 8 bases are shared with TRBD1. Per the germline V gene, CDR1 is SGHTA and CDR2 is FQGNSA. The CDR3 totals 14 residues. V shed 5 bases and J 10 bases; nucleotides not matched to a gene: 12. CDR3: CASSTRTGLEGAFF. The CDR3 DNA reads TGTGCCAGCAGCACAAGGACAGGGCTAGAGGGAGCTTTCTTT. The full variable domain, rest sourced from reference TRBV7-2 and TRBJ1-1, is GAGVSQSPSNKVTEKGKDVELRCDPISGHTALYWYRQSLGQGLEFLIYFQGNSAPDKSGLPSDRFSAERTGGSVSTLTIQRTQQEDSAVYLCASSTRTGLEGAFFGQGTRLTVV.

V and J are TRBV12-3 or TRBV12-4 and TRBJ2-3; D assignment may be TRBD1 or TRBD2 (6 bases each). The germline V and J ends were trimmed by 3 bases and 0 bases, with 13 bases remaining between them. The CDR3 spans 16 residues. In nucleotides, the CDR3 is TGTGCCAGCAGTTTTTCAGGAGGGGGAAGCACAGATACGCAGTATTTT. Its translation is CASSFSGGGSTDTQYF.

The rearrangement joins TRBV6-5 to TRBJ2-3; 9 nucleotides agree with TRBD2. Trimming cost V 1 base and J 4 bases; bases outside gene matches: 3. Germline V CDR1 and CDR2: MNHEY, SVGAGI. The CDR3 has 15 amino acids. The CDR3 DNA reads TGTGCCAGCAGTTACTTGGCGGGAGGGGCAGATACGCAGTATTTT. Translated, it gives CASSYLAGGADTQYF.

This clonotype was seen more than once but under ten times. This chain connects TRBV7-9 to TRBJ2-1; no clear D. The CDR3 consists of 15 residues. Germline V gene lookup returns CDR1 SEHNR and CDR2 FQNEAQ (reference sequence). Trimming cost V 3 bases and J 3 bases, with 12 bases left between them. This CDR3 reads CASSFPDLDYNEQFF. The DNA of the CDR3 is TGTGCCAGCAGCTTTCCCGACCTAGACTACAATGAGCAGTTCTTC.

This clonotype was found many times. The chain couples TRBV7-2 to TRBJ2-1; 13 bases map to TRBD2. V trimming: 5 bases; J trimming: 10 bases; junction bases outside the gene matches: 11. Germline CDR1 and CDR2: SGHTA and FQGNSA. The CDR3 runs 16 residues. The CDR3 reads CASSGHGLAGVLEQFF. CDR3 DNA sequence: TGTGCCAGCAGCGGACATGGACTAGCGGGAGTCCTCGAGCAGTTCTTC.

The chain links TRBV7-8 to TRBJ2-7, with 8 bases fitting TRBD2. The CDR3 is 16 residues long. In germline, CDR1 is SGHVS, CDR2 FQNEAQ. J lost 3 bases, V lost 5 bases, and 12 bases had no gene match. Here the CDR3 reads CASSLRGGTLIYEQYF. CDR3 nucleotide sequence: TGTGCCAGCAGCCTCCGGGGGGGGACTTTGATCTACGAGCAGTACTTC.

The gene calls are TRBV5-6 and TRBJ1-3; D gene ambiguous. V lost 2 bases and J lost 4, with 10 bases in between. The CDR3 consists of 14 residues. CDR1 and CDR2 from the germline V gene are SGHDT and YYEEEE. The CDR3 nucleotides read TGTGCCAGCAGCTTCCAGGTCCTAGGAAACACCATATATTTT. Residues: CASSFQVLGNTIYF.

The chain combines TRBV7-2 with TRBJ2-3, with 9 bases lining up with TRBD2. The CDR3 totals 14 residues. Germline values: CDR1 SGHTA, CDR2 FQGNSA. V lost 5 bases and J lost 2; bases outside the gene matches: 2. The CDR3 bases are TGTGCCAGCAGCGTGGGACTAGCCACAGATACGCAGTATTTT. Translating it yields CASSVGLATDTQYF.

The chain is built from TRBV11-1 and TRBJ1-2; no clear D gene. CDR1 and CDR2 from the germline V gene are SGHAT and FQDESV (reference sequence). V lost 11 bases to trimming and J lost 0 bases, with 10 bases between them. There are 12 residues in the CDR3. CDR3 DNA sequence: TGTGCCGTCTCGAGGACTAACTATGGCTACACCTTC. It translates to CAVSRTNYGYTF.